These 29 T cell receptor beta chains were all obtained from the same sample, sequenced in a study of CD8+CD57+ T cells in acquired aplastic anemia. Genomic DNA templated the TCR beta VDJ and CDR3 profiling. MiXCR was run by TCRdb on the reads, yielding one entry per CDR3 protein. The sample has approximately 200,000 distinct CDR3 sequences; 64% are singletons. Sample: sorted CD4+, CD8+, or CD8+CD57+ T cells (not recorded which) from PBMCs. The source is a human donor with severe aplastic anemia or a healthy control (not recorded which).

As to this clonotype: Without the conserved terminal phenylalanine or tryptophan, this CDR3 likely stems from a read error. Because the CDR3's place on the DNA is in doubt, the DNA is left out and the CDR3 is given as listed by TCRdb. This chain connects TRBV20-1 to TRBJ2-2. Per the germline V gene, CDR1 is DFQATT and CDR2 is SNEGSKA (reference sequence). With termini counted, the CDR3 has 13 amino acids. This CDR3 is CSADTANTGELSS.

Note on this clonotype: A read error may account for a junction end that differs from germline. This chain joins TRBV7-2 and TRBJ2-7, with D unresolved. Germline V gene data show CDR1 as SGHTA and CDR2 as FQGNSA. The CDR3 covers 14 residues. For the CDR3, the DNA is TGTGCCAGCAGAACCCAAGGGCCAGCCTACGAGCGGTACTTC. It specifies CASRTQGPAYERYF.

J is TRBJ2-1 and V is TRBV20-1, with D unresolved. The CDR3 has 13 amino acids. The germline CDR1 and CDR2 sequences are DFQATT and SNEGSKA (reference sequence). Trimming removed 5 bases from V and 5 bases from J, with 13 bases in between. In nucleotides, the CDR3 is TGCAGTGCTCCGTGGTCCAGAGACAATGAGCAGTTCTTC. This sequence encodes CSAPWSRDNEQFF.

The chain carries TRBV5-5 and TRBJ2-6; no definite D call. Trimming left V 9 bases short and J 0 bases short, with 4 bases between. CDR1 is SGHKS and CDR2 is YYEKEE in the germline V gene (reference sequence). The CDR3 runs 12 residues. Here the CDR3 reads CATNSGANVLTF. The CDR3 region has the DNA TGTGCCACCAACTCTGGGGCCAACGTCCTGACTTTC.

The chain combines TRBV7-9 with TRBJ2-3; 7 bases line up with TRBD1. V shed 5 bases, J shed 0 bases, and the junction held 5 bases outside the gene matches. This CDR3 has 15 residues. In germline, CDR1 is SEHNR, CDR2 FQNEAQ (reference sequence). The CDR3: CASSARGQSTDTQYF. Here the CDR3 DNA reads TGTGCCAGCAGCGCAAGGGGACAGAGCACAGATACGCAGTATTTT.

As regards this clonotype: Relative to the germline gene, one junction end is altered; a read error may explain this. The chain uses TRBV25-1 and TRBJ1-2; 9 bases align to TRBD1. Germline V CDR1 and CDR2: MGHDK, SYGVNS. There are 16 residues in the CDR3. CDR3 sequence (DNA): TGTGCCAGCAGTGAAGGAGGTGACAGGGGGGGATATGGCTACACCTTT. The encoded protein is CASSEGGDRGGYGYTF.

CDR3 nucleotide sequence: TGTGCCAGCAGCCAGAGCACTGAAGCTTTCTTT. It translates to CASSQSTEAFF. The chain is built from TRBV14 and TRBJ1-1; the D is unclear. The germline V gene has CDR1 SGHDN and CDR2 FVKESK. V lost 3 bases, J lost 4 bases, and 3 bases lay in between. CDR3 length equals 11 residues. Using reference TRBV14 and TRBJ1-1 for the parts outside the CDR3, the full variable domain is EAGVTQFPSHSVIEKGQTVTLRCDPISGHDNLYWYRRVMGKEIKFLLHFVKESKQDESGMPNNRFLAERTGGTYSTLKVQPAELEDSGVYFCASSQSTEAFFGQGTRLTVV.

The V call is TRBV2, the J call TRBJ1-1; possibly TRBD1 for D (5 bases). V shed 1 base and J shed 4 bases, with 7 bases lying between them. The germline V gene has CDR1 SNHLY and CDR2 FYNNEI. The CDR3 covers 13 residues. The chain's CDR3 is CASSEEGATEAFF. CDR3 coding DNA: TGTGCCAGCAGTGAAGAAGGGGCCACTGAAGCTTTCTTT.

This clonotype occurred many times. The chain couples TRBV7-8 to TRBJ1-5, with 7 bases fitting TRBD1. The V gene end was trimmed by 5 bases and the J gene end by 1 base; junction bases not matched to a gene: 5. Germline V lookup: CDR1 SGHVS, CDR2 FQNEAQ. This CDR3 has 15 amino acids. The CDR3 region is CASSRGGASNQPQHF. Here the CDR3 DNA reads TGTGCCAGCAGCCGAGGGGGCGCGAGCAATCAGCCCCAGCATTTT.

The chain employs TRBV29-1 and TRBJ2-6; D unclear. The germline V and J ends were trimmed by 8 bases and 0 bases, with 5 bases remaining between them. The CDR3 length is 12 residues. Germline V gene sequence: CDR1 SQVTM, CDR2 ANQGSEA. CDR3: CSISSGANVLTF. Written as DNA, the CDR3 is TGCAGCATAAGCTCTGGGGCCAACGTCCTGACTTTC.

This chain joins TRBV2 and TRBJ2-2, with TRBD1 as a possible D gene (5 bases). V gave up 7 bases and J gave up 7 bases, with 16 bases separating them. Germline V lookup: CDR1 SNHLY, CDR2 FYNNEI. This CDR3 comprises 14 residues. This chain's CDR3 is CASKGQLGIGELFF. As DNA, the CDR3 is TGTGCCAGCAAGGGGCAGCTTGGGATCGGGGAGCTGTTTTTT.

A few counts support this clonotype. The CDR3 loop is CASSSQPTGSYGYTF. The CDR3 DNA is TGTGCCAGCAGCTCCCAACCCACGGGGAGCTATGGCTACACCTTC. The J gene is TRBJ1-2, the V gene TRBV7-9; D gene ambiguous. V shed 4 bases and J shed 4 bases, with 16 bases lying between them. CDR3 length equals 15 residues. Germline V gives CDR1 SEHNR, CDR2 FQNEAQ (reference sequence).

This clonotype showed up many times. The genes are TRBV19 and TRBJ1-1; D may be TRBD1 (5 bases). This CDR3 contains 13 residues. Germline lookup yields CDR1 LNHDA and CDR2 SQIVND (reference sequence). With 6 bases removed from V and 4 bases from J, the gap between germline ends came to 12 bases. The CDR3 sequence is CASRAGGGTEAFF. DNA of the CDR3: TGTGCCAGTAGAGCAGGTGGGGGCACTGAAGCTTTCTTT.

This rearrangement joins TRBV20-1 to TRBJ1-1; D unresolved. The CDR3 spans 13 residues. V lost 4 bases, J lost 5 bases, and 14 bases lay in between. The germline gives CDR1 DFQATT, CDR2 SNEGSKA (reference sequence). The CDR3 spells CSAISGSRTEAFF. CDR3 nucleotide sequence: TGCAGTGCTATTTCGGGATCCCGGACTGAAGCTTTCTTT.

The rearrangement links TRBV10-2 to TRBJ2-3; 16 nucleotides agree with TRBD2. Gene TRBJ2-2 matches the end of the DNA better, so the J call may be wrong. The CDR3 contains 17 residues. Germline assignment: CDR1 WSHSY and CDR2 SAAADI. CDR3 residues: CASLGGTSGRVTGELFF. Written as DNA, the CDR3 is TGCGCCAGCCTAGGCGGGACTAGCGGGAGGGTCACCGGGGAGCTGTTTTTT.

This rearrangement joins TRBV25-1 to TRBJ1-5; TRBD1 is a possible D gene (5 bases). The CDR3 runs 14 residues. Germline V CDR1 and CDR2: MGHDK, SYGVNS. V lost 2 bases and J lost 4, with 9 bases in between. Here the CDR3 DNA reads TGTGCCAGCAGTGAAGCAGGGTATAATCAGCCCCAGCATTTT. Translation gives CASSEAGYNQPQHF.

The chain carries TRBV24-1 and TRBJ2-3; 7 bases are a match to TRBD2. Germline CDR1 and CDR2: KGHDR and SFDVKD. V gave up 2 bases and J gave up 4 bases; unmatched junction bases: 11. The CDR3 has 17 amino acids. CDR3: CATSDWRAGSKADTQYF. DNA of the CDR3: TGTGCCACCAGTGATTGGAGAGCGGGATCAAAGGCAGATACGCAGTATTTT.

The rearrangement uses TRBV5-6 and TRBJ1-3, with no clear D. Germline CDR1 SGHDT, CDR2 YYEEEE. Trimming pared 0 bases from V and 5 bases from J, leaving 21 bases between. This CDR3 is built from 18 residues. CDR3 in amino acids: CASSLGREQYKARNTIYF. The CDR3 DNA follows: TGTGCCAGCAGCTTGGGCCGCGAGCAGTATAAGGCCCGAAACACCATATATTTT.

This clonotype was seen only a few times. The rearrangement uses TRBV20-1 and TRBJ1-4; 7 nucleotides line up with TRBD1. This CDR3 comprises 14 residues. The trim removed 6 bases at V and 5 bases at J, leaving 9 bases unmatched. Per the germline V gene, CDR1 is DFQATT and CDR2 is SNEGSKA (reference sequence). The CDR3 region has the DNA TGCAGTGCGAATTGGGGGACAGAGAATGAAAAACTGTTTTTT. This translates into CSANWGTENEKLFF.

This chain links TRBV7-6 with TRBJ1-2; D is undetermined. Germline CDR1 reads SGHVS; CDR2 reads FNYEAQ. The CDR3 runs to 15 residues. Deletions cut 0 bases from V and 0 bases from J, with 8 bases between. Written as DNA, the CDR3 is TGTGCCAGCAGCTTAGCGGCACCGGCTAACTATGGCTACACCTTC. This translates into CASSLAAPANYGYTF.

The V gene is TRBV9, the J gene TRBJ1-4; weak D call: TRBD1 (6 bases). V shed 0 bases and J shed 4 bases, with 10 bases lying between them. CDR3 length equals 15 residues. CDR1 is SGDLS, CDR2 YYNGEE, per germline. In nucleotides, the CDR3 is TGTGCCAGCAGCGTAGACAGGACAGTTAATGAAAAACTGTTTTTT. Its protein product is CASSVDRTVNEKLFF.

Here the CDR3 reads CASSVPGEETQYF. The CDR3 DNA reads as TGCGCCAGCAGCGTCCCAGGTGAAGAGACCCAGTACTTC. The chain uses TRBV5-1 and TRBJ2-5; D uncertain. CDR3 length: 13 amino acids. In germline, CDR1 is SGHRS, CDR2 YFSETQ. Trimming left V 4 bases short and J 3 bases short, with 10 bases between.

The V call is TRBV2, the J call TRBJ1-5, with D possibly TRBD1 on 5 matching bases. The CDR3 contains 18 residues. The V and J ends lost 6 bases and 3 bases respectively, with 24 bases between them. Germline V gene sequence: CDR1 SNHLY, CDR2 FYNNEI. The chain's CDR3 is CASSSWRGVMNTNQPQHF. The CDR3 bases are TGTGCCAGCAGCTCCTGGCGGGGGGTCATGAACACCAATCAGCCCCAGCATTTT.

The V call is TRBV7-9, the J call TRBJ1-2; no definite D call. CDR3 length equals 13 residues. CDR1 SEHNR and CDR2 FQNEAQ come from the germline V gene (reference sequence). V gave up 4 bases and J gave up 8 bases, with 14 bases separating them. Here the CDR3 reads CASSSGVGEGYTF. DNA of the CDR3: TGTGCCAGCAGCTCCGGGGTAGGTGAGGGCTACACCTTC.

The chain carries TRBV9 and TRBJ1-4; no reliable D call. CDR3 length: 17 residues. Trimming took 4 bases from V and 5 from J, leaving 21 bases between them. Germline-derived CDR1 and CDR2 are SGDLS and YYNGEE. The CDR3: CASSQDSFVGVNEKLFF. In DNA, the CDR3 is TGTGCCAGCAGCCAAGATAGCTTTGTGGGTGTCAATGAAAAACTGTTTTTT.

The CDR3: CSAGTGYLTGELFF. In DNA form, the CDR3 reads TGCAGCGCAGGGACTGGCTACCTCACCGGGGAGCTGTTTTTT. The V gene is TRBV29-1, the J gene TRBJ2-2, with TRBD2 as a possible D gene (6 bases). The V end lost 7 bases, the J end lost 4 bases, and 16 bases lay between the germline ends. Germline V gene data show CDR1 as SQVTM and CDR2 as ANQGSEA. CDR3 size: 14 residues.

The CDR3 DNA is TGCGCCAGCAGCTTGTATGCGGGGAGCCAAGAGACCCAGTACTTC. This encodes CASSLYAGSQETQYF. This sequence joins TRBV5-1 and TRBJ2-5; D is perhaps TRBD2 (6 bases). V was shortened by 1 base and J by 1 base, with 11 bases between the two germline ends. CDR1 is SGHRS, CDR2 YFSETQ, per germline. CDR3 length: 15 amino acids.

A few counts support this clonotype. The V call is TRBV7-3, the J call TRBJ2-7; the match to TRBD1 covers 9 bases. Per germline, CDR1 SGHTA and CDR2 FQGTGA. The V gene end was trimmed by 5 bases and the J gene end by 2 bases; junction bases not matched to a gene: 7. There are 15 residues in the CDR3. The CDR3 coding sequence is TGTGCCAGCAGCCCAACGACAGGGGGAGCCTACGAGCAGTACTTC. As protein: CASSPTTGGAYEQYF.

CDR3 DNA: TGCAGTGCTAGGGGAGGCAGGGACTTCGAGACCCAGTACTTC. This codes for CSARGGRDFETQYF. This chain uses TRBV20-1 with TRBJ2-5, with D perhaps TRBD2 (6 bases). The germline gives CDR1 DFQATT, CDR2 SNEGSKA (reference sequence). The CDR3 covers 14 residues. With 3 bases removed from V and 5 bases from J, the gap between germline ends came to 16 bases.